This T cell receptor beta chain was profiled in a study of cytomegalovirus exposure and HLA in healthy donors. Notes on the study in general: HLA alleles showed associations with approximately 15,000 TCR beta sequences in a later analysis, at a 0.05 false discovery rate.

All donors participated as healthy donors of bone marrow. PCR primers comprised 60 Vbeta and 13 Jbeta primers. Profiling relied on immunoSEQ multiplex PCR, and the TCRdb table lists in-frame clones only, not all of them. This table has some 160,000 clones, around four fifths appearing once. The CDR3 runs to 15 residues. Germline V CDR1 and CDR2: SQVTM, ANQGSEA. This clone has just one count. The antigen remains unidentified. A junction end diverges from the germline sequence, so it may reflect a read error. The chain combines TRBV29-1 with TRBJ2-1; 10 nucleotides line up with TRBD2. The sequenced sample consisted of PBMCs. This receptor was obtained from a male donor in good health and CMV-seronegative. The CDR3: CSVLAGVLSYNERFF. DNA for the CDR3: TGCAGCGTGCTAGCGGGAGTGTTGTCCTACAATGAGCGGTTCTTC.